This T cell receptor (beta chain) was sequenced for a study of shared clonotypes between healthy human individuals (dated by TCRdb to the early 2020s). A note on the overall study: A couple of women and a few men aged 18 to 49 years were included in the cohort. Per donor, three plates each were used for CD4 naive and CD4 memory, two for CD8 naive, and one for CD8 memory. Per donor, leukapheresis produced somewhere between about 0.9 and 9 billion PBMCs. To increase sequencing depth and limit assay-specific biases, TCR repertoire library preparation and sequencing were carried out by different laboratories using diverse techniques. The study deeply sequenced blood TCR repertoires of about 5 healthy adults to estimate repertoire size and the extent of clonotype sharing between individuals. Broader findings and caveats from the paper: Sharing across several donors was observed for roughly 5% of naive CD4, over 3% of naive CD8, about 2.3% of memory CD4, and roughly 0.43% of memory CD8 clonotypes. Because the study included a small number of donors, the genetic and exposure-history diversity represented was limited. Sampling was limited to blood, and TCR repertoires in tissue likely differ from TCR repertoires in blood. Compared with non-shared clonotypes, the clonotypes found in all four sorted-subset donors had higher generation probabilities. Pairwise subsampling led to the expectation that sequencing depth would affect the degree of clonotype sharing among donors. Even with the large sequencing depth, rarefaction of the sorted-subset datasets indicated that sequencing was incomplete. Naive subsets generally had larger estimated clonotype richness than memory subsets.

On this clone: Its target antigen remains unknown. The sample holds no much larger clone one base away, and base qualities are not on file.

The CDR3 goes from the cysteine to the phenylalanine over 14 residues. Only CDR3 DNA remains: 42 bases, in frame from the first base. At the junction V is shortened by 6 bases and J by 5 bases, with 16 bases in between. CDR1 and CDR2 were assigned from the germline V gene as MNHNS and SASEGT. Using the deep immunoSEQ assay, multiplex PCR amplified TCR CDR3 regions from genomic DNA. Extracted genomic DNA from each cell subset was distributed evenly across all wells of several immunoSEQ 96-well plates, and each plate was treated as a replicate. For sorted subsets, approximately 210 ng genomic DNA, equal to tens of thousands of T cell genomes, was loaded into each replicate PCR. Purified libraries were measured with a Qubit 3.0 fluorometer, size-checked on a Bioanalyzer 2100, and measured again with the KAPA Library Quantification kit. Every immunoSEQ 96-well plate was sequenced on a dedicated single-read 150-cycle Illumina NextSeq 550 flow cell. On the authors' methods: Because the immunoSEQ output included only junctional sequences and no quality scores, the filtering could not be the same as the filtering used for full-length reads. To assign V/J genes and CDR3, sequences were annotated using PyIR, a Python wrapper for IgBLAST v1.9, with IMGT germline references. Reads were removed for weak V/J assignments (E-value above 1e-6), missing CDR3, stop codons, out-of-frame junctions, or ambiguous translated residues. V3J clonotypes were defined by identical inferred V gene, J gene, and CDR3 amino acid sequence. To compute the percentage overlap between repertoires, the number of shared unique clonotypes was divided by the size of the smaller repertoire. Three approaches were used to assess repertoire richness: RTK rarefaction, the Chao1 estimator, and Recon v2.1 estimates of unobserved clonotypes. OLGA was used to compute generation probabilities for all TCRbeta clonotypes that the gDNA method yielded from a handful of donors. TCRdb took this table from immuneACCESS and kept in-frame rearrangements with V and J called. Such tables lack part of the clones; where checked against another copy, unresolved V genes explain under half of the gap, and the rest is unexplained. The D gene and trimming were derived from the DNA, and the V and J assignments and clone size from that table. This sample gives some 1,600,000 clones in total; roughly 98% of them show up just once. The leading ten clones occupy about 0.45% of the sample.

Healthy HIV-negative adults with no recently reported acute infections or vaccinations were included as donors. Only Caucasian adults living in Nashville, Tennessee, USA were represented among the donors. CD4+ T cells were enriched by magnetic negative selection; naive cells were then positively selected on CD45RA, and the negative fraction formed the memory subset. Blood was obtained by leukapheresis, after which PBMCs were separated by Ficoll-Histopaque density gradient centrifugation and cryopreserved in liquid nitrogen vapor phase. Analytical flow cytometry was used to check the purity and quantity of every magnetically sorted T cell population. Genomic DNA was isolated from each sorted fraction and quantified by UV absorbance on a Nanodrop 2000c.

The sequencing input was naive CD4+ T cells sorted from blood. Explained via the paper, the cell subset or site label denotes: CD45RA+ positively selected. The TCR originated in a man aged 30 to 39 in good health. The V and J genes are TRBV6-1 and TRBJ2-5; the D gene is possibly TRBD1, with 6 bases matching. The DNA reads TGTGCCAGCAGGGATCCGACAGGCCGGGAGACCCAGTACTTC. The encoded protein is CASRDPTGRETQYF.